This passage covers 13 T cell receptor beta chains from one sample sequenced in a study of T cell repertoires in cytomegalovirus infection. The antigens of these receptors remain unknown. TCRdb re-called the reads with MiXCR, one entry per CDR3 protein. The sample records just over 450,000 distinct CDR3 sequences, under 55% being singletons. Sequencing used cultured PBMCs, obtained from culture after CMV antigen stimulation. The receptors derive from a human donor in good health (CMV status not recorded). Some clones in this sample may be carry-over from other donors' samples.

The chain uses TRBV7-6 and TRBJ2-3; D remains ambiguous. V was trimmed by 5 bases and J by 1 base, leaving 10 bases between them. The CDR3 sequence is 14 residues long. Germline-derived CDR1 and CDR2 are SGHVS and FNYEAQ. The CDR3 DNA follows: TGTGCCAGCAGCCACCCGGACGGCACAGATACGCAGTATTTT. Translating it yields CASSHPDGTDTQYF.

The rearrangement uses TRBV7-2 and TRBJ2-7; 11 bases fit TRBD2. This CDR3 has 14 residues. Looked up from germline, CDR1 is SGHTA and CDR2 is FQGNSA. The V and J ends lost 6 bases and 6 bases, in that order; junction bases with no gene match: 7. Here the CDR3 reads CASRLTSGSAEQYF. CDR3 DNA sequence: TGTGCCAGCAGACTAACTAGCGGGAGTGCCGAGCAGTACTTC.

This sequence joins TRBV18 and TRBJ1-2, with D hard to call. Trimming took 3 bases from V and 1 from J, leaving 6 bases between them. This CDR3 is 13 amino acids long. CDR1 is KGHSH and CDR2 is LQKENI in the germline V gene. The CDR3: CASSPAINYGYTF. The DNA of the CDR3 is TGTGCCAGCTCACCCGCGATTAACTATGGCTACACCTTC.

As regards this clonotype: Relative to the germline gene, one junction end is altered; a read error may explain this. The chain has TRBV28 and TRBJ1-5, with D perhaps matching TRBD1 (6 bases). Germline CDR1 and CDR2: MDHEN and SYDVKM. This CDR3 has 15 amino acids. The CDR3 sequence is CACSLTGRRDQPQHF. Here the CDR3 DNA reads TGTGCCTGCAGTTTAACAGGGCGTCGGGATCAGCCCCAGCATTTT.

This clonotype has just a few counts. The chain couples TRBV5-4 to TRBJ2-2, with 14 bases aligning to TRBD2. V lost 0 bases, J lost 6 bases, and 10 bases stayed unmatched. This CDR3 comprises 19 residues. Germline V gives CDR1 SGHNT, CDR2 YYREEE (reference sequence). Here the CDR3 reads CASSLATVGLAGESGELFF. The CDR3 DNA sequence: TGTGCCAGCAGCTTGGCCACCGTGGGACTAGCGGGGGAATCCGGGGAGCTGTTTTTT.

The chain is built from TRBV11-2 and TRBJ1-1; weak D call: TRBD1 (5 bases). Germline V gene sequence: CDR1 SGHAT, CDR2 FQNNGV. The V end was cut by 6 bases, the J end by 2 bases, with 19 bases between. This CDR3 comprises 16 residues. The CDR3 is CASSWKPGTGNTEAFF. DNA for the CDR3: TGTGCCAGCAGTTGGAAACCCGGGACGGGAAACACTGAAGCTTTCTTT.

The rearrangement joins TRBV12-3 or TRBV12-4 to TRBJ2-5; 9 bases fit TRBD1. The length of the CDR3 is 13 residues. The J segment lost 6 bases and the V segment lost 9 bases, leaving 8 bases of the junction unmatched. This chain's CDR3 is CASGDRVLKTQYF. The CDR3 region has the DNA TGTGCCAGTGGGGACAGGGTATTGAAGACCCAGTACTTC.

The chain combines TRBV30 with TRBJ2-5; D gene unclear. Per the germline V gene, CDR1 is GTSNPN and CDR2 is SVGIG (reference sequence). Between the trimmed V and J ends, which lost 3 bases and 5 bases, there was a span of 10 bases. The CDR3 contains 12 residues. CDR3 sequence: CAWSPSRETQYF. In DNA, the CDR3 is TGTGCCTGGAGCCCATCACGTGAGACCCAGTACTTC.

The chain combines TRBV7-2 with TRBJ2-7, with 8 bases that match TRBD1. In germline, CDR1 is SGHTA, CDR2 FQGNSA. The CDR3 runs to 15 residues. Germline trimming cut 6 bases from V and 3 bases from J; bases unmatched to any gene: 10. This CDR3 is CASRKDRGEVYEQYF. The CDR3 DNA reads TGTGCCAGCAGGAAAGACAGGGGTGAGGTCTACGAGCAGTACTTC.

V usage is TRBV10-3 and J usage is TRBJ1-4; TRBD1 agrees at 10 bases. Germline CDR1 ENHRY, CDR2 SYGVKD. The CDR3 has 14 amino acids. V shed 5 bases, J shed 7 bases, and the junction held 4 bases outside the gene matches. The CDR3 DNA is TGTGCCATCAGTCCGGGACAGGGGATTGAAAAACTGTTTTTT. Residues: CAISPGQGIEKLFF.

The genes are TRBV12-3 or TRBV12-4 and TRBJ2-1; D is tentatively TRBD1 or TRBD2 (5 bases each). V was shortened by 8 bases and J by 0 bases, with 11 bases between the two germline ends. CDR3 length equals 14 residues. The CDR3 loop reads CASGTPSSYNEQFF. Written as DNA, the CDR3 is TGTGCCAGCGGGACCCCGAGCTCCTACAATGAGCAGTTCTTC.

This clonotype was found a few times. This chain connects TRBV5-6 to TRBJ2-2; the D gene could be TRBD1 or TRBD2 (6 bases each). V lost 0 bases and J 7 bases, leaving 19 bases between the germline ends. The CDR3 has 17 residues. CDR1 SGHDT and CDR2 YYEEEE come from the germline V gene. The CDR3 loop reads CASSLDAGTRADGELFF. Here the CDR3 DNA reads TGTGCCAGCAGCTTGGATGCGGGGACACGAGCCGACGGGGAGCTGTTTTTT.

This clonotype appeared many times. This chain joins TRBV12-3 or TRBV12-4 and TRBJ2-1, with 7 positions matching TRBD2. CDR3 size: 14 residues. With V trimmed by 5 bases and J by 1 base, 2 bases remained unmatched. This chain's CDR3 is CASSGGSSYNEQFF. Written as DNA, the CDR3 is TGTGCCAGCAGTGGCGGGAGTTCCTACAATGAGCAGTTCTTC.